Below, 32 T cell receptor beta chains from the same sample are listed, as sequenced in a study of blood T cell repertoires in COVID-19. TCRdb keeps only in-frame clones here, not all; method: immunoSEQ multiplex PCR. The sample yields roughly 250,000 clones, around 81% seen once. The sequenced sample was peripheral blood. The receptor set was obtained from a person aged 65 to 85 with COVID-19, enrolled during active disease.

Details on this clone: The same CDR3 also results from other DNA sequences found in this sample. The rearrangement links TRBV5-1 to TRBJ2-7, with 7 bases that match TRBD1. V lost 1 base and J lost 2; bases outside the gene matches: 0. The CDR3 loop spans 13 amino acids. Per germline, CDR1 SGHRS and CDR2 YFSETQ. As DNA, the CDR3 is TGCGCCAGCAGCTTGACAGGGGCCTACGAGCAGTACTTC. Translated, it gives CASSLTGAYEQYF.

The genes are TRBV27 and TRBJ2-7; 14 bases are shared with TRBD2. The ends lost 5 bases at V and 1 base at J; junction bases unmatched: 10. The CDR3 consists of 18 residues. Germline V lookup: CDR1 MNHEY, CDR2 SMNVEV (reference sequence). Written as DNA, the CDR3 is TGTGCCAGCAGTACCCCGACTAGCGGGAGGGCCAGGTCCTACGAGCAGTACTTC. Protein: CASSTPTSGRARSYEQYF.

On this clone: The junction departs from the called germline gene at one end, perhaps through a read error. The V gene is TRBV7-8, the J gene TRBJ1-2; no firm D call. The CDR3 totals 14 residues. Looked up from germline, CDR1 is SGHVS and CDR2 is FQNEAQ. CDR3 in amino acids: CASSLDDTQGLRSF. The CDR3 DNA reads TGTGCCAGCAGCTTAGATGACACCCAAGGACTCCGTTCCTTC.

The gene calls are TRBV19 and TRBJ1-1; maybe TRBD1 (6 bases). Germline V gene sequence: CDR1 LNHDA, CDR2 SQIVND (reference sequence). Deletions cut 4 bases from V and 6 bases from J, with 12 bases between. CDR3 length: 13 residues. The CDR3 DNA is TGTGCCAGTAGTACACAGGGTTTCGCTGAAGCTTTCTTT. It codes for CASSTQGFAEAFF.

The chain uses TRBV2 and TRBJ1-2; 7 nucleotides align to TRBD1. With V trimmed by 8 bases and J by 8 bases, 8 bases remained unmatched. The germline V gene has CDR1 SNHLY and CDR2 FYNNEI. The CDR3 is made up of 12 amino acids. The CDR3 sequence is CASQDRDVGYTF. CDR3 coding DNA: TGTGCCAGCCAAGACAGGGACGTAGGCTACACCTTC.

The chain is built from TRBV4-3 and TRBJ2-1; TRBD2 agrees at 14 bases. The V and J ends lost 3 bases and 10 bases, in that order; junction bases with no gene match: 5. The CDR3 loop spans 15 amino acids. In germline, CDR1 is LGHNA, CDR2 YSLEER. CDR3 nucleotide sequence: TGCGCCAGCAGCCACGGACTAGCGGGAGGTGGCGAGCAGTTCTTC. Translated: CASSHGLAGGGEQFF.

The rearrangement joins TRBV6-6 to TRBJ1-2, with 7 bases fitting TRBD1. Losses at the gene ends were 5 bases for V and 8 bases for J; bases not matched to a gene: 17. The length of the CDR3 is 16 residues. Germline assignment: CDR1 MNHNY and CDR2 SVGAGI (reference sequence). Here the CDR3 DNA reads TGTGCCAGCAGTCGACGAACCGGGACAGACGACCCCGGCTACACCTTC. Translation: CASSRRTGTDDPGYTF.

The chain combines TRBV7-9 with TRBJ1-1; D not certain. Per the germline V gene, CDR1 is SEHNR and CDR2 is FQNEAQ (reference sequence). V lost 4 bases and J 0 bases, leaving 9 bases between the germline ends. This CDR3 has 14 residues. The CDR3 loop is CASSSGGMNTEAFF. The CDR3 DNA follows: TGTGCCAGCAGCTCCGGCGGAATGAACACTGAAGCTTTCTTT. Complete variable domain (other parts from reference TRBV7-9 and TRBJ1-1): DTGVSQNPRHKITKRGQNVTFRCDPISEHNRLYWYRQTLGQGPEFLTYFQNEAQLEKSRLLSDRFSAERPKGSFSTLEIQRTEQGDSAMYLCASSSGGMNTEAFFGQGTRLTVV.

The V gene is TRBV18, the J gene TRBJ2-7; weak D call: TRBD1 (5 bases). Germline V lookup: CDR1 KGHSH, CDR2 LQKENI. There are 15 residues in the CDR3. With 2 bases removed from V and 3 bases from J, the gap between germline ends came to 14 bases. The CDR3 reads CASSPSQESIYEQYF. In DNA form, the CDR3 reads TGTGCCAGCTCACCATCACAGGAATCAATCTACGAGCAGTACTTC.

This chain links TRBV18 with TRBJ2-1; D call uncertain. Between the trimmed V and J ends, which lost 3 bases and 3 bases, there was a span of 9 bases. Looked up from germline, CDR1 is KGHSH and CDR2 is LQKENI. This CDR3 region has 14 residues. The CDR3 is CASSPELLYNEQFF. In nucleotides, the CDR3 is TGTGCCAGCTCACCGGAGCTGCTCTACAATGAGCAGTTCTTC. Together with reference TRBV18 and TRBJ2-1, the CDR3 gives the full variable domain: NAGVMQNPRHLVRRRGQEARLRCSPMKGHSHVYWYRQLPEEGLKFMVYLQKENIIDESGMPKERFSAEFPKEGPSILRIQQVVRGDSAAYFCASSPELLYNEQFFGPGTRLTVL.

The chain links TRBV27 to TRBJ2-1; possibly TRBD2 for D (5 bases). In germline, CDR1 is MNHEY, CDR2 SMNVEV (reference sequence). The ends were cut back, 6 bases at V and 10 bases at J, with 16 bases in the middle. This CDR3 has 13 residues. This chain's CDR3 is CASSIAIGSEQFF. The CDR3 DNA is TGTGCCAGCAGCATAGCGATTGGGTCCGAGCAGTTCTTC.

This chain uses TRBV5-1 with TRBJ2-1; 7 bases are shared with TRBD2. With V trimmed by 4 bases and J by 8 bases, 9 bases remained unmatched. Germline V gene sequence: CDR1 SGHRS, CDR2 YFSETQ. The CDR3 runs 14 residues. DNA of the CDR3: TGCGCCAGCAGCCCCGGACTAGATGGCTATGAGCAGTTCTTC. This translates into CASSPGLDGYEQFF.

The chain couples TRBV5-6 to TRBJ2-5, with 15 bases that match TRBD2. The germline V gene has CDR1 SGHDT and CDR2 YYEEEE. The CDR3 totals 18 residues. V lost 3 bases, J lost 4 bases, and 10 bases stayed unmatched. The CDR3 DNA sequence: TGTGCCAGCAGCTCGTCGGGACTAGCGGGGGGTGTAGGAGAGACCCAGTACTTC. Translated: CASSSSGLAGGVGETQYF. Full variable domain (outside the CDR3, taken from reference TRBV5-6 and TRBJ2-5): DAGVTQSPTHLIKTRGQQVTLRCSPKSGHDTVSWYQQALGQGPQFIFQYYEEEERQRGNFPDRFSGHQFPNYSSELNVNALLLGDSALYLCASSSSGLAGGVGETQYFGPGTRLLVL.

The rearrangement uses TRBV11-2 and TRBJ2-5; perhaps TRBD2 as D (6 bases). Germline CDR1 is SGHAT and CDR2 is FQNNGV. V was trimmed by 0 bases and J by 4 bases, leaving 15 bases between them. The CDR3 sequence is 16 residues long. The CDR3 region has the DNA TGTGCCAGCAGCTTAGATCAGAGTTCAGCGGGAGAGACCCAGTACTTC. Translating it yields CASSLDQSSAGETQYF.

V usage is TRBV27 and J usage is TRBJ1-4, with 12 bases lining up with TRBD1. V was clipped by 0 bases and J by 4 bases; unmatched bases: 6. This CDR3 spans 18 amino acids. CDR1 and CDR2 (germline): MNHEY, SMNVEV (reference sequence). CDR3 coding DNA: TGTGCCAGCAGTTTATCGCGCGGGACAGGGGGCGATAATGAAAAACTGTTTTTT. Its protein is CASSLSRGTGGDNEKLFF.

The rearrangement joins TRBV27 to TRBJ1-6; the match to TRBD1 covers 9 bases. Germline V gene lookup returns CDR1 MNHEY and CDR2 SMNVEV (reference sequence). The CDR3 contains 14 residues. The trim removed 8 bases at V and 7 bases at J, leaving 6 bases unmatched. The chain's CDR3 is CASAHRGRNSPLHF. CDR3 bases: TGTGCCAGCGCCCACAGGGGGCGGAATTCACCCCTCCACTTT.

V usage is TRBV6-1 and J usage is TRBJ1-4; a possible D gene is TRBD1 (6 bases). CDR3 length: 14 residues. Trimming stripped 3 bases from V and 5 bases from J, with 10 bases between. The V gene's germline CDR1 is MNHNS and CDR2 SASEGT. CDR3 in DNA: TGTGCCAGCAGTGAGTCAACAGGGAATGAAAAACTGTTTTTT. Protein sequence: CASSESTGNEKLFF.

The CDR3 loop is CSAAGWYSNEQFF. CDR3 in DNA: TGCAGCGCCGCAGGGTGGTATTCGAATGAGCAGTTCTTC. The chain links TRBV29-1 to TRBJ2-1; the D gene is possibly TRBD1 (5 bases). V was clipped by 7 bases and J by 7 bases, with 17 bases between them. Germline CDR1 reads SQVTM; CDR2 reads ANQGSEA. The CDR3 length is 13 residues.

This rearrangement joins TRBV3-1 (or the pseudogene TRBV3-2) to TRBJ1-2, with TRBD1 matching over 11 bases. The CDR3 length is 19 residues. With V trimmed by 1 base and J by 2 bases, 12 bases remained unmatched. Per the germline V gene, CDR1 is LGHDT and CDR2 is YNNKEL (reference sequence). CDR3 coding DNA: TGTGCCAGCAGCCAAGTCCCGGGACAGGGGGTTTATTACAACTATGGCTACACCTTC. It translates to CASSQVPGQGVYYNYGYTF.

This clone showed up just once. The J gene is TRBJ1-4, the V gene TRBV28; D unresolved. The CDR3 is made up of 14 amino acids. The germline V and J ends were trimmed by 2 bases and 4 bases, with 8 bases remaining between them. CDR1 and CDR2 from the germline V gene are MDHEN and SYDVKM. The CDR3 sequence: CASSLGQINEKLFF. CDR3 coding DNA: TGTGCCAGCAGTTTAGGGCAGATTAATGAAAAACTGTTTTTT. The whole variable domain, filled in from reference TRBV28 and TRBJ1-4, reads DVKVTQSSRYLVKRTGEKVFLECVQDMDHENMFWYRQDPGLGLRLIYFSYDVKMKEKGDIPEGYSVSREKKERFSLILESASTNQTSMYLCASSLGQINEKLFFGSGTQLSVL.

The CDR3 reads CASSYYRGGEPFF. CDR3 coding DNA: TGTGCCAGCAGTTACTACCGAGGGGGCGAACCGTTCTTC. This rearrangement joins TRBV6-5 to TRBJ2-1, with TRBD1 matching 7 bases. Germline V lookup: CDR1 MNHEY, CDR2 SVGAGI. Losses at the gene ends were 1 base for V and 15 bases for J; bases not matched to a gene: 9. The CDR3 sequence is 13 residues long.

The chain joins TRBV11-3 to TRBJ1-1; the D gene is possibly TRBD1 (6 bases). The germline V gene encodes CDR1 SGHNT and CDR2 YENEEA. This CDR3 has 14 residues. Trimming cost V 1 base and J 1 base, with 7 bases left between them. CDR3 DNA: TGTGCCAGCAGCTTAGGCAGGGGGAACACTGAAGCTTTCTTT. It encodes CASSLGRGNTEAFF.

This clone was seen only once. This sequence joins TRBV28 and TRBJ2-1, with 7 bases that match TRBD2. There are 12 residues in the CDR3. Trimming at V came to 6 bases and at J to 9 bases, leaving 5 bases not matched to a gene. Per the germline V gene, CDR1 is MDHEN and CDR2 is SYDVKM. CDR3 nucleotides: TGTGCCAGCAGATACCCGGGGGGTGAGCAGTTCTTC. Protein product: CASRYPGGEQFF.

The chain combines TRBV12-3 or TRBV12-4 with TRBJ2-5, with unresolved D. V shed 5 bases and J shed 2 bases, with 6 bases lying between them. This CDR3 has 12 residues. CDR3 sequence reads: CASSQLQETQYF. The CDR3 DNA reads as TGTGCCAGCAGTCAACTACAAGAGACCCAGTACTTC.

The chain is built from TRBV3-1 (or the pseudogene TRBV3-2) and TRBJ2-1; 7 positions agree with TRBD1. This CDR3 contains 15 residues. V trimming: 4 bases; J trimming: 7 bases; junction bases outside the gene matches: 10. Germline CDR1 is LGHDT and CDR2 is YNNKEL (reference sequence). CDR3 DNA: TGTGCCAGCAGCCCCCGGACAGGTCCTCCGAATGAGCAGTTCTTC. This encodes CASSPRTGPPNEQFF.

This clone was counted a single time. This chain joins TRBV10-1 and TRBJ1-2, with TRBD1 matching over 7 bases. The germline gives CDR1 WNHNN, CDR2 SYGVQD (reference sequence). Trimming at V came to 4 bases and at J to 0 bases, leaving 14 bases not matched to a gene. This CDR3 comprises 18 residues. The CDR3 DNA follows: TGCGCCAGCAGTGTATGGGATCAGGGGGAAGGCGCTAACTATGGCTACACCTTC. Translation: CASSVWDQGEGANYGYTF.

The V call is TRBV24-1, the J call TRBJ2-1; 8 positions agree with TRBD1. CDR3 length equals 13 residues. Germline CDR1 and CDR2: KGHDR and SFDVKD. J gave up 7 bases and V 7 bases, and 5 bases lay outside the gene matches. CDR3 DNA sequence: TGTGCCACCAGAGGTGGACAGGGTAATGAGCAGTTCTTC. Residues: CATRGGQGNEQFF.

This clone appeared a single time. The V and J genes are TRBV4-1 and TRBJ2-2, with D perhaps TRBD1 (6 bases). Germline V CDR1 and CDR2: MGHRA, YSYEKL. With 11 bases removed from V and 5 bases from J, the gap between germline ends came to 18 bases. The CDR3 consists of 14 residues. CDR3 sequence (DNA): TGCGCCGTTTCCCTGGTGAGGGGGACCGGGGAGCTGTTTTTT. Amino acids: CAVSLVRGTGELFF.

The rearrangement joins TRBV7-9 to TRBJ1-6; no firm D call. CDR3 size: 14 residues. V was trimmed by 5 bases and J by 7 bases, leaving 12 bases between them. CDR1 is SEHNR and CDR2 is FQNEAQ in the germline V gene (reference sequence). CDR3 bases: TGTGCCAGCAGCCGAGGGTTCCTCAATTCACCCCTCCACTTT. Translation: CASSRGFLNSPLHF.

V and J are TRBV6-5 and TRBJ1-1; D is perhaps TRBD1 (5 bases). The CDR3 has 15 amino acids. The germline V gene has CDR1 MNHEY and CDR2 SVGAGI. The CDR3 DNA follows: TGTATCCAACAGGTCCTCGGCAGTTTGAACACTGAAGCTTTCTTT. This sequence encodes CIQQVLGSLNTEAFF.

V and J are TRBV28 and TRBJ1-2; 8 bases align to TRBD1. The V gene end was trimmed by 11 bases and the J gene end by 2 bases; junction bases not matched to a gene: 7. The CDR3 has 13 amino acids. The germline CDR1 and CDR2 sequences are MDHEN and SYDVKM. As DNA, the CDR3 is TGTGCCGCAGAGGACAGGGCAAACTATGGCTACACCTTC. Its translation: CAAEDRANYGYTF.

The chain is built from TRBV7-9 and TRBJ2-1, with 11 bases identical to TRBD2. The V gene's germline CDR1 is SEHNR and CDR2 FQNEAQ (reference sequence). After removal of 1 base from V and 6 bases from J, the junction contained 5 bases not matched to a gene. The CDR3 contains 16 residues. The CDR3 DNA sequence: TGTGCCAGCAGCTTAGGACTAGCGGGAACGTTCAATGAGCAGTTCTTC. Its protein is CASSLGLAGTFNEQFF.